These 6 T cell receptor beta chains share one sample of origin, sequenced in a study of CD8 T cells in Susac syndrome. Random hexamers primed reverse transcription of 0.5 to 1 ug RNA. Each CDR3 protein gets one entry after TCRdb re-called the immunoSEQ multiplex PCR reads with MiXCR. Counted here are some 300,000 distinct CDR3 sequences, roughly 85% occurring once; the ten biggest clones make up 0.2% to 0.25%. The sequenced sample was CD8+ T cells from PBMCs. The receptor source for this set is a human donor with multiple sclerosis.

This clonotype was counted a few times. The chain employs TRBV4-1 and TRBJ2-2; the D is unclear. Trimming removed 0 bases from V and 6 bases from J, with 8 bases in between. Looked up from germline, CDR1 is MGHRA and CDR2 is YSYEKL. The length of the CDR3 is 14 residues. The CDR3 nucleotides are TGCGCCAGCAGCCAAGATTTGACCTCCGGGGAGCTGTTTTTT. It specifies CASSQDLTSGELFF.

The gene calls are TRBV7-9 and TRBJ2-1; 10 bases agree with TRBD2. CDR1 is SEHNR and CDR2 is FQNEAQ in the germline V gene (reference sequence). With 5 bases clipped from V and 3 bases from J, the junction kept 10 bases outside the gene matches. The CDR3 covers 17 residues. CDR3 region: CASSPGRASGGYNEQFF. The CDR3 DNA follows: TGTGCCAGCAGCCCAGGAAGGGCTAGCGGGGGCTACAATGAGCAGTTCTTC.

The chain uses TRBV24-1 and TRBJ2-3, with 10 bases matching TRBD1. Germline-derived CDR1 and CDR2 are KGHDR and SFDVKD. J was trimmed by 0 bases and V by 0 bases; bases with no gene match: 8. This CDR3 contains 19 residues. The CDR3 reads CATSDLGTGDWASTDTQYF. CDR3 coding DNA: TGTGCCACCAGTGATTTGGGGACAGGGGACTGGGCTAGCACAGATACGCAGTATTTT.

The chain employs TRBV6-5 and TRBJ2-5; 12 bases are a match to TRBD2. This CDR3 spans 16 amino acids. CDR1 is MNHEY, CDR2 SVGAGI, per germline. Trimming cost V 2 bases and J 6 bases; bases outside gene matches: 7. The CDR3 nucleotides read TGTGCCAGCAGTTACGCGACTAGCGGGAGCGTCAAGACCCAGTACTTC. Translating gives CASSYATSGSVKTQYF.

The rearrangement joins TRBV9 to TRBJ2-1; unclear D gene. The length of the CDR3 is 11 residues. The germline CDR1 and CDR2 sequences are SGDLS and YYNGEE. V was clipped by 4 bases and J by 10 bases, with 9 bases between them. The chain's CDR3 is CASSISSEQFF. The CDR3, as DNA: TGTGCCAGCAGCATTAGTAGCGAGCAGTTCTTC.

The chain has TRBV6-2 or TRBV6-3 and TRBJ2-1; TRBD2 aligns across 8 bases. The CDR3 runs 16 residues. With 0 bases clipped from V and 3 bases from J, the junction kept 4 bases outside the gene matches. CDR1 is MNHEY, CDR2 SVGEGT, per germline. In DNA, the CDR3 is TGTGCCAGCAGTTACTCGAATAGCGGGAACTACAATGAGCAGTTCTTC. Its protein product is CASSYSNSGNYNEQFF.